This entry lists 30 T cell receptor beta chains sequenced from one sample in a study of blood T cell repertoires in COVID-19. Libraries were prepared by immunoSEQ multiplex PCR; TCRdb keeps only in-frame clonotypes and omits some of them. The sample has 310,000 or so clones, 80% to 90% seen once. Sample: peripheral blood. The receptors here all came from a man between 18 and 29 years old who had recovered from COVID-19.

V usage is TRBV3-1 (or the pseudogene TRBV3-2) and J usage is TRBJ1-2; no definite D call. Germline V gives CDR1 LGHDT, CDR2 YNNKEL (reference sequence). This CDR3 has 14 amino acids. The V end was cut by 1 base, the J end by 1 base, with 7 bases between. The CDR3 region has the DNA TGTGCCAGCAGCCAAGCAGGCATTAACTATGGCTACACCTTC. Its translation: CASSQAGINYGYTF.

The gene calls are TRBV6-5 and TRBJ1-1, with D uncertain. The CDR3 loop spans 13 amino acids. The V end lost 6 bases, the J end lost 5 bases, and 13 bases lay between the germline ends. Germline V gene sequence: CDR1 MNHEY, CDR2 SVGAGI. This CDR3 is CASSQEWETEAFF. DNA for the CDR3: TGTGCCAGCAGCCAAGAGTGGGAGACTGAAGCTTTCTTT.

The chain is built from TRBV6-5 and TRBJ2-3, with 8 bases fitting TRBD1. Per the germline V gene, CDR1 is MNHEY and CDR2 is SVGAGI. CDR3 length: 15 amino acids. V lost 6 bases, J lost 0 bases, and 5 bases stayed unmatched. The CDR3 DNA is TGTGCCAGCAGGCCGGACAGGGCAAGCACAGATACGCAGTATTTT. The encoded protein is CASRPDRASTDTQYF.

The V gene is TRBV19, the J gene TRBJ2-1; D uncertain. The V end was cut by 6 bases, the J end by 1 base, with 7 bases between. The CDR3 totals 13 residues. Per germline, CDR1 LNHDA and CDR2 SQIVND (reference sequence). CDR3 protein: CASSEWSYNEQFF. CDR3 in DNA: TGTGCCAGTAGCGAGTGGTCCTACAATGAGCAGTTCTTC.

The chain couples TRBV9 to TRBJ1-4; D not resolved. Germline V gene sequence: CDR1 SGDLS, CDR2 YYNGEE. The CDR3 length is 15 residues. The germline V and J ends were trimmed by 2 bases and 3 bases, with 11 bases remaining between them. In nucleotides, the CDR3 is TGTGCCAGCAGCGTGGCACCGGGAGCTAATGAAAAACTGTTTTTT. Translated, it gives CASSVAPGANEKLFF.

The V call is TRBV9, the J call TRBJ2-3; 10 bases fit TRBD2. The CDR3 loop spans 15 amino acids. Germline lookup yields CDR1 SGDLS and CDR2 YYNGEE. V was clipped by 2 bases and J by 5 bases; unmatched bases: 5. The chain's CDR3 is CASSVGTSALDTQYF. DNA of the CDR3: TGTGCCAGCAGCGTTGGGACTAGCGCCCTAGATACGCAGTATTTT.

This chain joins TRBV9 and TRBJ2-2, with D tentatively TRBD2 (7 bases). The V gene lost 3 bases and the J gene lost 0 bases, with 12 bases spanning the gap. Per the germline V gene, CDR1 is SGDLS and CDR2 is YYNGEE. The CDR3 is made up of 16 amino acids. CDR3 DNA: TGTGCCAGCAGCGCCCGGGGGGCTCCGAACACCGGGGAGCTGTTTTTT. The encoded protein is CASSARGAPNTGELFF.

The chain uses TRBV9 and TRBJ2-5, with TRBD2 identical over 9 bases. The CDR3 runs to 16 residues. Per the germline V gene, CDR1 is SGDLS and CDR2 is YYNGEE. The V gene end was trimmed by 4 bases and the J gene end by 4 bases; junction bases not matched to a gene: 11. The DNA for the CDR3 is TGTGCCAGCAGCCCCTTGGCGGGGGGGGAGTTAGAGACCCAGTACTTC. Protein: CASSPLAGGELETQYF.

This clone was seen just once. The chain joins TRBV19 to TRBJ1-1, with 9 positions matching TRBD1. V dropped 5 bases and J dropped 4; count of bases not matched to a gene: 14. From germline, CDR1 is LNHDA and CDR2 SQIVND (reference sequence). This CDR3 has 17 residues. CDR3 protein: CASSSSYRGRVFTEAFF. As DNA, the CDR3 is TGTGCCAGTAGTTCGTCCTACAGGGGGCGCGTCTTCACTGAAGCTTTCTTT.

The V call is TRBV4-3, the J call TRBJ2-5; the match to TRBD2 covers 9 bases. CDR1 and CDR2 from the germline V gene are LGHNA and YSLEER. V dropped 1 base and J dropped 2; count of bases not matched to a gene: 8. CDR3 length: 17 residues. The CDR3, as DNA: TGCGCCAGCAGCCAAGCTTGGCGGGGGGGACTACAAGAGACCCAGTACTTC. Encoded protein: CASSQAWRGGLQETQYF.

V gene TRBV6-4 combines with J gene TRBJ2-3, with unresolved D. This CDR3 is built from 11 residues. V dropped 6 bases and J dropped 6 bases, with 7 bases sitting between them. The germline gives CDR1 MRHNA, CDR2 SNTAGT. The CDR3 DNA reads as TGTGCCAGCAGAGTCGGGGATACGCAGTATTTT. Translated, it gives CASRVGDTQYF.

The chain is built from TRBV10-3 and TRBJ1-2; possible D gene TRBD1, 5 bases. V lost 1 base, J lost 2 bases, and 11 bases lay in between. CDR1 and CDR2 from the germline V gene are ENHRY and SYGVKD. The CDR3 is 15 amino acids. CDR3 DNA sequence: TGTGCCATCAGTGAGTTTCAGGGTCCCAACTATGGCTACACCTTC. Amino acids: CAISEFQGPNYGYTF.

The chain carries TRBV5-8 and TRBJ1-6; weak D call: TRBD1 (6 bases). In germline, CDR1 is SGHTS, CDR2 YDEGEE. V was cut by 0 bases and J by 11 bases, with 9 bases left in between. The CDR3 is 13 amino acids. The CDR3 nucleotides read TGTGCCAGCAGCTTGGTCCCAGGGGCACCCCTCCACTTT. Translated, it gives CASSLVPGAPLHF.

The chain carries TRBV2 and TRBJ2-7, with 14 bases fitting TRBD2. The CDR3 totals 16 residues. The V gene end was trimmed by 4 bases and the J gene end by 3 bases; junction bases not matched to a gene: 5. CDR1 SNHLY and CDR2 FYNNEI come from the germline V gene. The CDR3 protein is CASSGGLAGGFYEQYF. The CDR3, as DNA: TGTGCCAGCAGTGGCGGACTAGCGGGGGGCTTCTACGAGCAGTACTTC. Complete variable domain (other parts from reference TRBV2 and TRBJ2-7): EPEVTQTPSHQVTQMGQEVILRCVPISNHLYFYWYRQILGQKVEFLVSFYNNEISEKSEIFDDQFSVERPDGSNFTLKIRSTKLEDSAMYFCASSGGLAGGFYEQYFGPGTRLTVT.

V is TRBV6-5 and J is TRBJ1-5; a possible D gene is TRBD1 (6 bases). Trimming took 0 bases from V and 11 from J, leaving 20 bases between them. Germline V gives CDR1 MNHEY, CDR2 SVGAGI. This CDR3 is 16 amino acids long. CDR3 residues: CASSYSTNTVDRTQHF. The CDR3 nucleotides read TGTGCCAGCAGTTACTCGACTAATACCGTGGACAGAACCCAGCATTTT.

For the CDR3, the DNA is TGCAGCGTTGACAGAGGTGTAGGGACAGCTGAAGCTTTCTTT. Translation gives CSVDRGVGTAEAFF. The V gene is TRBV29-1, the J gene TRBJ1-1, with 7 bases matching TRBD1. Germline lookup yields CDR1 SQVTM and CDR2 ANQGSEA. The CDR3 loop spans 14 amino acids. V trimming: 3 bases; J trimming: 6 bases; junction bases outside the gene matches: 10. Variable domain in full (rest from reference TRBV29-1 and TRBJ1-1): SAVISQKPSRDICQRGTSLTIQCQVDSQVTMMFWYRQQPGQSLTLIATANQGSEATYESGFVIDKFPISRPNLTFSTLTVSNMSPEDSSIYLCSVDRGVGTAEAFFGQGTRLTVV.

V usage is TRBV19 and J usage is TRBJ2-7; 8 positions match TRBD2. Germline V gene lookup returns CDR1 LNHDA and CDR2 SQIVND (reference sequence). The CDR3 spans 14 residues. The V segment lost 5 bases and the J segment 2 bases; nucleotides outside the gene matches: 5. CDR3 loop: CASSVAGKPYEQYF. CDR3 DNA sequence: TGTGCCAGTAGTGTAGCGGGAAAACCCTACGAGCAGTACTTC.

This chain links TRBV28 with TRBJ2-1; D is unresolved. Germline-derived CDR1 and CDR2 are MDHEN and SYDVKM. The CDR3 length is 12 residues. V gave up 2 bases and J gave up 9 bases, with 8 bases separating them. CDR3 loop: CASSLAVTEQFF. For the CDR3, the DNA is TGTGCCAGCAGTTTAGCGGTCACTGAGCAGTTCTTC.

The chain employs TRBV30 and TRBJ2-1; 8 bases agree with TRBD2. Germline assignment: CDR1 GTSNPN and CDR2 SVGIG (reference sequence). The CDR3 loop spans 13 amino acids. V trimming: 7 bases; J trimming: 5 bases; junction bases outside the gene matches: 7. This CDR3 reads CASQREMNNEQFF. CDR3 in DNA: TGTGCCTCTCAGCGGGAGATGAACAATGAGCAGTTCTTC.

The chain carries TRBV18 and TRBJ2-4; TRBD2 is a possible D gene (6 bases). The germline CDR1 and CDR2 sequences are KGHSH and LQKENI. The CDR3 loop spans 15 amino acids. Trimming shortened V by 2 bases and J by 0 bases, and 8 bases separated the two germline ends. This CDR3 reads CASSPGGLAKNIQYF. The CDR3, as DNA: TGTGCCAGCTCACCAGGGGGACTAGCCAAAAACATTCAGTACTTC. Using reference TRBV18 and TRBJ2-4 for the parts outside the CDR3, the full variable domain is NAGVMQNPRHLVRRRGQEARLRCSPMKGHSHVYWYRQLPEEGLKFMVYLQKENIIDESGMPKERFSAEFPKEGPSILRIQQVVRGDSAAYFCASSPGGLAKNIQYFGAGTRLSVL.

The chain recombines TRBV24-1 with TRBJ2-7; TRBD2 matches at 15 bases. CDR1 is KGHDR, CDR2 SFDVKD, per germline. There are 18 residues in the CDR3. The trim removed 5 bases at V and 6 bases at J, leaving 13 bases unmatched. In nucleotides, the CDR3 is TGTGCCACCAGTGGTCCGGGACTAGCGGGAGGTAGGTGGTCCGAGCAGTACTTC. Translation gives CATSGPGLAGGRWSEQYF.

The CDR3 DNA sequence: TGTGCCAGCAGCTTATCAGGACAGGGGAACACTGAAGCTTTCTTT. Residues: CASSLSGQGNTEAFF. The chain is built from TRBV7-6 and TRBJ1-1, with 8 nucleotides matching TRBD1. Germline V CDR1 and CDR2: SGHVS, FNYEAQ. With V trimmed by 2 bases and J by 1 base, 3 bases remained unmatched. There are 15 residues in the CDR3.

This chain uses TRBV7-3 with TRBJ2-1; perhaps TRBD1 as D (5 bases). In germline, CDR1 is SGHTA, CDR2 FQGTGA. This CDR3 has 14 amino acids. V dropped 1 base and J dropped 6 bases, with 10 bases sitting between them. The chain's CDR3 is CASSLNPGFNEQFF. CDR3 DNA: TGTGCCAGCAGCTTAAACCCAGGGTTCAATGAGCAGTTCTTC.

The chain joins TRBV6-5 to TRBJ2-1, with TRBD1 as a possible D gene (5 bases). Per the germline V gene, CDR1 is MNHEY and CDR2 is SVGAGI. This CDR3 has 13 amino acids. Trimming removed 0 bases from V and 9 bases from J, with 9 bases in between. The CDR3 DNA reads TGTGCCAGCAGTTACTCGACAGTGGGTGAGCAGTTCTTC. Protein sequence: CASSYSTVGEQFF.

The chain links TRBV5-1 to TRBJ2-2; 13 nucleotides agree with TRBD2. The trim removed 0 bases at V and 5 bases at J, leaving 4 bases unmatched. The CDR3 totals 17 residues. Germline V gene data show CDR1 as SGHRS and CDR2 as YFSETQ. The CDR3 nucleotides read TGCGCCAGCAGCTTGGAGACTAGCGGGAGGAGTACCGGGGAGCTGTTTTTT. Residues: CASSLETSGRSTGELFF.

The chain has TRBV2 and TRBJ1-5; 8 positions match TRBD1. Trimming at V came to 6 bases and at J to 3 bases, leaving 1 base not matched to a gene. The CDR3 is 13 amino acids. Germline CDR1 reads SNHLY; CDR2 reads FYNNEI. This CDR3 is CASRGQANQPQHF. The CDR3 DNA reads TGTGCCAGCAGGGGACAGGCCAATCAGCCCCAGCATTTT.

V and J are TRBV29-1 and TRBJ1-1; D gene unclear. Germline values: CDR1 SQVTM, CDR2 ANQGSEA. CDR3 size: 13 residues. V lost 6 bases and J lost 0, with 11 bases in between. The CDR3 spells CSVFRGLNTEAFF. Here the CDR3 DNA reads TGCAGCGTCTTTCGAGGGTTGAACACTGAAGCTTTCTTT.

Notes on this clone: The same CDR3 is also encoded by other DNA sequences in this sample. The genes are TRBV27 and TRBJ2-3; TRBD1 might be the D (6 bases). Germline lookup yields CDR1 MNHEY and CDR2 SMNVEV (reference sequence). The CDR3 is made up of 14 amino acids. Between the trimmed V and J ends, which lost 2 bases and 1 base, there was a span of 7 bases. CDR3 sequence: CASSLNRGTDTQYF. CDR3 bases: TGTGCCAGCAGTTTAAACAGGGGCACAGATACGCAGTATTTT.

The CDR3 loop reads CASSLSPSGGWAPSRTQYF. CDR3 DNA: TGTGCCAGCAGCTTATCCCCTAGCGGGGGGTGGGCCCCCAGCCGGACGCAGTATTTT. V usage is TRBV11-2 and J usage is TRBJ2-3, with 11 bases aligning to TRBD2. V trimming: 2 bases; J trimming: 9 bases; junction bases outside the gene matches: 19. CDR3 size: 19 residues. The germline V gene has CDR1 SGHAT and CDR2 FQNNGV.

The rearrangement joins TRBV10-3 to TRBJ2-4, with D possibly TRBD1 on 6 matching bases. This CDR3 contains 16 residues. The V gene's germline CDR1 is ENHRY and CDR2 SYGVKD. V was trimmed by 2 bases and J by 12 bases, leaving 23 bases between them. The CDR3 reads CAISEPPSKGVQAQYF. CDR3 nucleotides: TGTGCCATCAGTGAGCCCCCAAGTAAGGGGGTCCAGGCTCAGTACTTC.